This TCR beta chain was retrieved from a study of blood T cell repertoires in COVID-19. About the research overall: Both acute and convalescent COVID-19 samples were obtained from the United States, Italy and Spain. In each case, the material was cDNA or gDNA derived from T cells, B-cell-depleted T cells, or PBMCs.

The CDR3 runs 16 residues. Germline trimming cut 1 base from V and 7 bases from J; bases unmatched to any gene: 8. CDR1 and CDR2 from the germline V gene are SGHDN and FVKESK. Followed longitudinally, the Seattle patients had been enrolled during active infection. Original analysis: Using reference gene primer amplification, nucleated cell counts were estimated. Measured with immunoSEQ multiplex PCR; TCRdb has only the in-frame clones, and not every one. V, J and clone size were drawn from that table, and D and trimming were deduced from the DNA. The sample includes a few hundred thousand clones, around 91% of them seen just once.

The sequenced material came from peripheral blood. The sequence came from a woman aged 60 to 75 with COVID-19, enrolled during active disease. The V gene is TRBV14, the J gene TRBJ2-2, with 8 bases that match TRBD1. DNA of the CDR3: TGTGCCAGCAGCCAAGTCTGGACAGGGAGGTTCGGGGAGCTGTTTTTT. Translating it yields CASSQVWTGRFGELFF.